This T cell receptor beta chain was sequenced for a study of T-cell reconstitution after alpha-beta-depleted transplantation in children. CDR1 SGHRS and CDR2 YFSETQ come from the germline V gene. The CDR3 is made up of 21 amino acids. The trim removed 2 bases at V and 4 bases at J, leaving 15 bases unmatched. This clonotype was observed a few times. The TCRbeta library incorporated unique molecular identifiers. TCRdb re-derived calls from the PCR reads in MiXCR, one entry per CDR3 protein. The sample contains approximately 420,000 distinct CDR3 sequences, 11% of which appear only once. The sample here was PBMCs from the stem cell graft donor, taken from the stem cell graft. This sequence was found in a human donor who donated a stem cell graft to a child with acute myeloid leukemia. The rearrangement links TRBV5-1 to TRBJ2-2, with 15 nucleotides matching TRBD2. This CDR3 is CASSFPGPGLAGGRGTGELFF. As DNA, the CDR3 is TGCGCCAGCAGCTTCCCTGGCCCGGGACTAGCGGGAGGCCGGGGCACCGGGGAGCTGTTTTTT.